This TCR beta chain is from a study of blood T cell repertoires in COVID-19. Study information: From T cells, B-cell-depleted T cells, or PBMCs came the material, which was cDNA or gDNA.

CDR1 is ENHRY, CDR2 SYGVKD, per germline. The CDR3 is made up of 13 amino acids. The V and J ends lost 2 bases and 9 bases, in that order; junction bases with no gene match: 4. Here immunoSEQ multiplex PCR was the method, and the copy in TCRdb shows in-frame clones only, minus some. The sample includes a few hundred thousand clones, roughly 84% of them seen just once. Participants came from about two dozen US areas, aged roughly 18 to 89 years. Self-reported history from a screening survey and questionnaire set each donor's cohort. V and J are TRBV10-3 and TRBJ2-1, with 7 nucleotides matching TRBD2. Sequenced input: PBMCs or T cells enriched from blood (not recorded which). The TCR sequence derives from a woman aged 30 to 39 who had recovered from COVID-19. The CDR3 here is CAISEDTSAEQFF. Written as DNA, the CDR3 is TGTGCCATCAGTGAGGATACTAGCGCTGAGCAGTTCTTC.